A single sample gave rise to the 17 T cell receptor beta chains below, sequenced in a study of T cells in Graves' hyperthyroidism and ophthalmopathy. What was amplified from RNA transcripts were TCR beta CDR3 regions. With the HTBI primer set, the TCR CDR3 went through a first round of RT-PCR. TCRdb processed the multiplex PCR reads anew with MiXCR; each CDR3 protein has one entry. The table includes about 600,000 distinct CDR3 sequences, approximately 15% detected once. The sample consisted of blood. The receptors come from a woman in her thirties or forties with Graves' ophthalmopathy.

There are many counts of this clonotype. The rearrangement joins TRBV7-2 to TRBJ2-7; no firm D call. Per the germline V gene, CDR1 is SGHTA and CDR2 is FQGNSA. The V and J ends lost 0 bases and 6 bases respectively, with 9 bases between them. CDR3 length equals 13 residues. CDR3 in amino acids: CASSLATVGEQYF. The CDR3 DNA reads as TGTGCCAGCAGCTTAGCCACGGTCGGCGAGCAGTACTTC.

This clonotype was found a few times. The CDR3 DNA reads TGTGCCAGCAGCAAAGGACAGGGGACCGCTAATGAAAAACTGTTTTTT. This encodes CASSKGQGTANEKLFF. V and J are TRBV12-3 or TRBV12-4 and TRBJ1-4, with TRBD1 identical over 9 bases. This CDR3 has 16 amino acids. The trim removed 6 bases at V and 3 bases at J, leaving 8 bases unmatched.

This clonotype was observed many times. This sequence joins TRBV2 and TRBJ1-2, with 12 bases matching TRBD1. CDR3 length: 14 residues. The germline gives CDR1 SNHLY, CDR2 FYNNEI. The V and J ends lost 5 bases and 4 bases, in that order; junction bases with no gene match: 2. The CDR3 sequence: CASSPGQGAYGYTF. The DNA of the CDR3 is TGTGCCAGCAGTCCGGGACAGGGGGCCTATGGCTACACCTTC.

Worth noting for this clonotype: At one of its ends the junction is not consistent with the germline gene, which may arise from a read error. V and J are TRBV7-9 and TRBJ2-5; 12 bases align to TRBD1. Germline V gives CDR1 SEHNR, CDR2 FQNEAQ (reference sequence). The CDR3 spans 20 residues. CDR3: CASSYQPGTGGVRIQETQYF. The CDR3 DNA follows: TGCGCCAGCAGCTATCAACCCGGGACAGGGGGCGTCCGGATCCAAGAGACCCAGTACTTC.

This clonotype came up a few times. The V call is TRBV12-3 or TRBV12-4, the J call TRBJ2-4; 7 bases are shared with TRBD2. The length of the CDR3 is 15 residues. Trimming removed 5 bases from V and 0 bases from J; junction bases left unmatched: 4. The CDR3 DNA follows: TGTGCCAGCAGTCGAGCGGGACTAGCCAAAAACATTCAGTACTTC. Its translation is CASSRAGLAKNIQYF.

This clonotype was seen ten or more times. This chain connects TRBV11-2 to TRBJ2-7, with D unclear. CDR1 and CDR2 from the germline V gene are SGHAT and FQNNGV. There are 15 residues in the CDR3. The V end lost 1 base, the J end lost 3 bases, and 13 bases lay between the germline ends. This CDR3 reads CASSLGARPNYEQYF. The CDR3 DNA reads as TGTGCCAGCAGCTTAGGGGCCAGACCTAACTACGAGCAGTACTTC.

The chain has TRBV6-6 and TRBJ2-6, with 7 bases matching TRBD1. V lost 0 bases to trimming and J lost 3 bases; unmatched junction nucleotides: 5. The CDR3 extends over 17 amino acids. CDR1 is MNHNY, CDR2 SVGAGI, per germline (reference sequence). For the CDR3, the DNA is TGTGCCAGCAGTTACTCAGGGGGCGCATATGGGGCCAACGTCCTGACTTTC. It is translated as CASSYSGGAYGANVLTF.

CDR3 sequence reads: CASSSDYNSPLHF. CDR3 coding DNA: TGTGCCAGCAGCTCTGACTATAATTCACCCCTCCACTTT. This sequence joins TRBV7-3 and TRBJ1-6, with D hard to call. Trimming removed 4 bases from V and 3 bases from J, with 4 bases in between. The V gene's germline CDR1 is SGHTA and CDR2 FQGTGA. The CDR3 loop spans 13 amino acids.

This clonotype was seen a few times. The V gene is TRBV7-9, the J gene TRBJ2-2, with no clear D. CDR1 SEHNR and CDR2 FQNEAQ come from the germline V gene (reference sequence). This CDR3 has 13 residues. Trimming cost V 4 bases and J 8 bases, with 11 bases left between them. In DNA, the CDR3 is TGTGCCAGCAGCTATATAGCAGGAGGGGAGCTGTTTTTT. This sequence encodes CASSYIAGGELFF.

This clonotype came up many times. The chain is built from TRBV19 and TRBJ1-1; TRBD1 might be the D (6 bases). The ends were cut back, 4 bases at V and 0 bases at J, with 12 bases in the middle. Germline V gives CDR1 LNHDA, CDR2 SQIVND (reference sequence). This CDR3 is built from 15 residues. CDR3 nucleotide sequence: TGTGCCAGTAGTAAAACAGGGACGGTGAACACTGAAGCTTTCTTT. It specifies CASSKTGTVNTEAFF.

This clonotype was seen a handful of times. CDR3 sequence (DNA): TGCGCCAGCGGCCCGGGACTACCGAACACCGGGGAGCTGTTTTTT. This codes for CASGPGLPNTGELFF. J is TRBJ2-2 and V is TRBV5-1, with 7 bases matching TRBD2. Germline trimming cut 7 bases from V and 0 bases from J; bases unmatched to any gene: 6. CDR3 length: 15 residues. Germline lookup yields CDR1 SGHRS and CDR2 YFSETQ.

This clonotype was recorded many times. This chain links TRBV11-2 with TRBJ2-1, with 10 bases aligning to TRBD1. The germline CDR1 and CDR2 sequences are SGHAT and FQNNGV. This CDR3 comprises 15 residues. With V trimmed by 7 bases and J by 1 base, 4 bases remained unmatched. Here the CDR3 DNA reads TGTGCCAGCAACTCGGGACAGGGGTCCTACAATGAGCAGTTCTTC. It is translated as CASNSGQGSYNEQFF.

The V call is TRBV6-2 or TRBV6-3, the J call TRBJ2-7; 7 positions match TRBD1. CDR1 and CDR2 from the germline V gene are MNHEY and SVGEGT. CDR3 length: 13 residues. After removal of 7 bases from V and 3 bases from J, the junction contained 6 bases not matched to a gene. The DNA for the CDR3 is TGTGCCAGCAAACCGGGACAGAGCTACGAGCAGTACTTC. It is translated as CASKPGQSYEQYF.

A few counts support this clonotype. The V and J genes are TRBV6-1 and TRBJ2-3; 11 bases match TRBD2. CDR3 size: 15 residues. Germline lookup yields CDR1 MNHNS and CDR2 SASEGT. Trimming at V came to 6 bases and at J to 2 bases, leaving 4 bases not matched to a gene. The CDR3 DNA is TGTGCCAGCAGAGGTAGCGGGAGGGCCACAGATACGCAGTATTTT. Translated: CASRGSGRATDTQYF.

This clonotype was seen a few times. This sequence joins TRBV10-1 and TRBJ2-7; TRBD2 agrees at 11 bases. With V trimmed by 4 bases and J by 0 bases, 5 bases remained unmatched. The CDR3 is 16 amino acids. Germline CDR1 WNHNN, CDR2 SYGVQD (reference sequence). This chain's CDR3 is CASSAETSGVSYEQYF. CDR3 in DNA: TGCGCCAGCAGTGCCGAGACTAGCGGGGTCTCCTACGAGCAGTACTTC.

This clonotype was picked up many times. This sequence joins TRBV2 and TRBJ1-5; D is possibly TRBD1 (5 bases). The germline gives CDR1 SNHLY, CDR2 FYNNEI. This CDR3 has 15 amino acids. V lost 4 bases, J lost 3 bases, and 13 bases lay in between. The chain's CDR3 is CASSGLRGLNQPQHF. CDR3 DNA sequence: TGTGCCAGCAGTGGCTTACGGGGCCTCAATCAGCCCCAGCATTTT. Supplemented by reference TRBV2 and TRBJ1-5, the full variable domain reads EPEVTQTPSHQVTQMGQEVILRCVPISNHLYFYWYRQILGQKVEFLVSFYNNEISEKSEIFDDQFSVERPDGSNFTLKIRSTKLEDSAMYFCASSGLRGLNQPQHFGDGTRLSIL.

This clonotype was counted a few times. The germline gene is not matched at one end of the junction; a read error may be the cause. The chain is built from TRBV5-5 and TRBJ2-1, with 7 bases fitting TRBD2. The CDR3 contains 16 residues. Germline CDR1 and CDR2: SGHKS and YYEKEE (reference sequence). The CDR3 loop reads CASSLGLAVSYNKQFF. Written as DNA, the CDR3 is TGTGCCAGCAGCTTGGGGCTAGCGGTGTCCTACAATAAGCAGTTCTTC.